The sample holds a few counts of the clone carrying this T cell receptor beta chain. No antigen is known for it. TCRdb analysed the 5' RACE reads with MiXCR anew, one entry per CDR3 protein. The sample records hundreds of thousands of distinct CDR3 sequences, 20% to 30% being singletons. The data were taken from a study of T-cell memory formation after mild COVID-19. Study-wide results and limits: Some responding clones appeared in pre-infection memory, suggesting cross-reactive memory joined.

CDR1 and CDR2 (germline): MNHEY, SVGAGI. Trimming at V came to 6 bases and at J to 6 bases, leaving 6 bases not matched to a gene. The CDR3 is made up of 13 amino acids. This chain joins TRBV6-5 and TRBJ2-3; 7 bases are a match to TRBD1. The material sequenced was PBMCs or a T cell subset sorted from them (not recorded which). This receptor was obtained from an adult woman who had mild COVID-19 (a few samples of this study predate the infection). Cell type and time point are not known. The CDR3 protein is CASRPWDSDTQYF. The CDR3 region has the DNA TGTGCCAGCAGGCCCTGGGACAGTGATACGCAGTATTTT.